This paragraph reports one T cell receptor (beta chain). The assay was immunoSEQ multiplex PCR, and TCRdb's table has in-frame clones only and misses some. This table has some 300,000 clones, 90% appearing once. Those enrolled in Seattle joined during active infection and were followed longitudinally afterward. This sample stems from a study of blood T cell repertoires in COVID-19. In the study overall: The study drew acute and convalescent COVID-19 samples from the United States, Italy and Spain.

CDR1 is KGHDR and CDR2 is SFDVKD in the germline V gene. The ends lost 5 bases at V and 4 bases at J; junction bases unmatched: 7. The CDR3 has 15 residues. This clonotype was obtained from a woman aged 40 to 49 with COVID-19, enrolled during active disease. The specimen sequenced was peripheral blood. This sequence joins TRBV24-1 and TRBJ2-3, with 8 bases lining up with TRBD1. CDR3 protein: CATSASRTGSDTQYF. The DNA of the CDR3 is TGTGCCACCAGTGCCTCCAGGACAGGGTCAGATACGCAGTATTTT.